This TCR beta chain emerged from a study of blood T cell repertoires in COVID-19. Germline V gene data show CDR1 as SGHVS and CDR2 as FQNEAQ. This CDR3 is 19 amino acids long. The junction had 17 bases not matched to a gene; V was cut back by 1 base and J by 3 bases. This clone was seen only a few times. Methods used by the authors: Estimated nucleated cell counts came from reference gene primer amplification. The protocol was immunoSEQ multiplex PCR, while the TCRdb copy is restricted to in-frame clones and leaves out a portion. V and J calls and clone size are as listed in that table; D and trimming were resolved from the DNA. Of 95,000 to 120,000 clones detected, 60% to 85% appear once; the ten largest clones hold more than 1.5%.

Sequenced sample: peripheral blood. This rearrangement joins TRBV7-8 to TRBJ2-7, with 8 bases aligning to TRBD1. The clonotype originates from a woman aged 40 to 50 with acute or convalescent COVID-19. The CDR3 DNA sequence: TGTGCCAGCAGCTTAGTTGGGATATTTGGACAGGGAAGGGACTACGAGCAGTACTTC. This sequence encodes CASSLVGIFGQGRDYEQYF.